This TCR beta chain is from a study of T-cell reconstitution after alpha-beta-depleted transplantation in children. This clonotype was seen at least ten times. Its cognate antigen is unknown. Study observations and caveats: The authors attributed T-cell counts and diversity one year after transplant mostly to newly produced T cells. Alpha-beta T cells present about two months after transplant were reported to originate from several hundred expanded graft clones. Some patients owed their high day-60 TCRbeta diversity to surviving recipient T cells and thymic progenitors.

Unique molecular identifiers were built into the TCRbeta library. TCRdb ran MiXCR on the PCR reads and lists one entry per CDR3 protein. Found here are about 190,000 distinct CDR3 sequences, around 10% of them singletons; the top ten hold less than 15%. The V and J ends lost 0 bases and 3 bases respectively, with 11 bases between them. Germline loops: CDR1 MNHEY, CDR2 SVGAGI. The CDR3 spans 16 residues. This clonotype originated in a boy aged 2-9 years with acute myeloid leukemia, due to receive a stem cell transplant. V is TRBV6-5 and J is TRBJ2-2; D is ambiguous. Sequencing was performed on PBMCs, taken before TCRalphabeta/CD19-depleted stem cell transplant. DNA for the CDR3: TGTGCCAGCAGTTACTCAACTCAAGATTACACCGGGGAGCTGTTTTTT. It codes for CASSYSTQDYTGELFF.